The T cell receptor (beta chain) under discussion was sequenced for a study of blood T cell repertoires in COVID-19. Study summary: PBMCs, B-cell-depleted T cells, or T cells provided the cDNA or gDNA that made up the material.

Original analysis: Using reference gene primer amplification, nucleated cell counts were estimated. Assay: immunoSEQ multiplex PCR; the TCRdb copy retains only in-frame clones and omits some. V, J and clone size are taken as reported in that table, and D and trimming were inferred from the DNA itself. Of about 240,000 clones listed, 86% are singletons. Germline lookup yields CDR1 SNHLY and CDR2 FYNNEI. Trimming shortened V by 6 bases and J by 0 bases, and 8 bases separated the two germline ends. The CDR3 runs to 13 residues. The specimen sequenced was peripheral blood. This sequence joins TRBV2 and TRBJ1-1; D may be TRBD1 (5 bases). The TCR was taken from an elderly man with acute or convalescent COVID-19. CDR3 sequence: CASSDSLNTEAFF. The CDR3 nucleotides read TGTGCCAGCAGCGACAGTTTGAACACTGAAGCTTTCTTT.